These T cell receptor beta chains were read from a single sample in a study of tumor and adjacent non-tumor tissue in lung cancer. TCRdb processed the multiplex PCR reads anew with MiXCR; each CDR3 protein has one entry. The data contain 100,000 to 150,000 distinct CDR3 sequences, approximately 71% of them singletons. Specimen: lung tumor tissue. The origin of the receptors is a man aged 30 to 39 with non-small cell lung cancer. CDR3s include the opening cysteine and the closing phenylalanine or tryptophan. A D gene is named only where the DNA matches it firmly. Some rows have no size entry. The others give once, few or many, or a class for an expanded clone.

abundance,d_gene,j_gene,v_gene,CDR3nt,CDR3aa
-,-,TRBJ1-1,TRBV20-1,TGCAGTGCTAGCACTAATTTACAGGGTAGAAAAGGGAGAGAAGCTTTCTTT,CSASTNLQGRKGREAFF
-,TRBD1,TRBJ2-3,TRBV12-3/TRBV12-4,TGTGCCACCAGTCAACAACAGGGACAGGGATTCACAGATACGCAGTATTTT,CATSQQQGQGFTDTQYF
-,-,TRBJ1-5,TRBV5-6,TGTACCAGCAGCTTGAGGGATCAGCCCCAGCAGTTT,CTSSLRDQPQQF
-,-,TRBJ1-5,TRBV12-3/TRBV12-4,TGTGCCAGCAGTGAAAACGACAGGATAAGGAATCAGCCCCAGCATTTT,CASSENDRIRNQPQHF
many,-,TRBJ2-7,TRBV6-5,TGTGCCAGCAGGCCCCGGGACACCTCCTACGAGCAGTACTTC,CASRPRDTSYEQYF
-,TRBD1,TRBJ1-5,TRBV12-3/TRBV12-4,TGTGCCAACAGTTTAGATGGGACAGGGTTTAATCAGCCCCGGCATTTT,CANSLDGTGFNQPRHF
-,-,TRBJ1-2,TRBV12-3/TRBV12-4,TGTGCCATCAGTTTGGTCCTTAACTATGGCTACACCTTC,CAISLVLNYGYTF
-,-,TRBJ1-2,TRBV20-1,TGCAGTGCTAGATCTGCAGGAGGGGGGAGTGGCTACACCTTC,CSARSAGGGSGYTF
-,TRBD2,TRBJ2-1,TRBV6-5,TGTGCCAGTATGTTGCTAGCGGGGTACAATGAGCAGTCCTTC,CASMLLAGYNEQSF
-,TRBD2,TRBJ2-5,TRBV29-1,TGCGGCGTCGTTAGCGGGGGCCAAGAGATCCAGTACTTC,CGVVSGGQEIQYF
-,-,TRBJ1-3,TRBV4-1,TGCGCCAGAAACCAAGGGCCTAACCCTGGAAACACCATATATTTT,CARNQGPNPGNTIYF
-,TRBD2,TRBJ2-3,TRBV20-1,TGCACTGCCCTAGGCGGGCGGGAGATTCTAGATAGGCAGTATTTT,CTALGGREILDRQYF
-,-,TRBJ1-1,TRBV4-2,TGTACCAGCAGCCAAGATGTCGCCTTTTTCATTGAAGCTTTCTTT,CTSSQDVAFFIEAFF
-,TRBD1,TRBJ2-1,TRBV12-3/TRBV12-4,TGTACCGGCAGTCCCCCGTCTTGGGACAGGGGGATGGATGAGCAGTTCTTC,CTGSPPSWDRGMDEQFF
-,-,TRBJ2-3,TRBV6-4,TGTGCCAGCAGTGGGTTGACAGACACAGATACGCAGTATTTT,CASSGLTDTDTQYF
many,-,TRBJ2-2,TRBV4-2,TGTGCCAGCAGCCAAGAGTCTTTGCGGGCCGGAACCGGGGAGCTGTTTTTT,CASSQESLRAGTGELFF
-,-,TRBJ2-1,TRBV4-2,TGTGCCGGCAGCGGCTCAAAGGGTAACTCCTACAATGAGCGGTTCTTC,CAGSGSKGNSYNERFF
-,-,TRBJ1-3,TRBV4-1,TGCGCCAGCAGCCAAGCCTCCGGAAGATCTGGAGGCACCATATATTTT,CASSQASGRSGGTIYF
-,-,TRBJ2-7,TRBV20-1,TGTAGTACTAGAGACTCCAGGGGTCTCTCCTACGAGCAGTACTTC,CSTRDSRGLSYEQYF
few,TRBD1,TRBJ1-5,TRBV12-3/TRBV12-4,TGTGCCAGCAGTTTCGCCGGGACAGCCAACAATCAGCCCCAGCATTTT,CASSFAGTANNQPQHF
-,-,TRBJ1-5,TRBV20-1,TGCAGTACTAGCGAGGTGTTCCTACAGCCCCAGCATTTT,CSTSEVFLQPQHF
-,TRBD1,TRBJ1-1,TRBV20-1,TGCAGTGCCGGGACAGGTACGAACATTGAAGCTTTCTTT,CSAGTGTNIEAFF
-,TRBD1,TRBJ2-2,TRBV20-1,TGCAGTGTACAGGGGGACACTGAGAAGCTGTTTTTT,CSVQGDTEKLFF
few,TRBD1,TRBJ2-7,TRBV4-1,TGCGCCAGCAGCCAAGTTGGGACAGGGACCTACGAGCAGTACTTC,CASSQVGTGTYEQYF
-,TRBD2,TRBJ2-5,TRBV12-3/TRBV12-4,TGTGCCAGCAGCTTAGCGGGGGAGTCACAAGAGACCCAGTACTTC,CASSLAGESQETQYF
-,TRBD2,TRBJ2-1,TRBV12-3/TRBV12-4,TGTTCCAGCAGTTTAGGACTAGCGGGAGGCTTAGGCAGGGAGCAGTTCTTC,CSSSLGLAGGLGREQFF
-,-,TRBJ1-1,TRBV12-3/TRBV12-4,TGTGTCAGCAGTTTTGGCAATATGAACACTGAAGCTTTCTTT,CVSSFGNMNTEAFF
-,-,TRBJ2-1,TRBV11-2,TGTGCCAGCAGCTTAGGGTTATTAGCGAGGGGGAAGAACAATGGGCAGTTCTTC,CASSLGLLARGKNNGQFF
many,-,TRBJ2-7,TRBV29-1,TGCAGCGTTGTAGCAGGGCCCTACGAGCAGTACTTC,CSVVAGPYEQYF
once,-,TRBJ2-5,TRBV5-4,TGTGCCAGCAGCAGATTCCGGGACATGGCGGAGACCCAGTACTTC,CASSRFRDMAETQYF
-,-,TRBJ1-1,TRBV5-6,TGTCCCAGCAGCTTGTTTATAGCCACTGAGGCTTTCTTT,CPSSLFIATEAFF
few,TRBD2,TRBJ2-5,TRBV20-1,TGCAGTGCTAGAGACCTAGCGGGGGCGCGGGGGGAGACCCAGTACTTC,CSARDLAGARGETQYF
-,-,TRBJ2-1,TRBV20-1,TGCAGTGCTAGATACGGGGCCCCGTACAATGAGCAGTTCTTC,CSARYGAPYNEQFF
-,-,TRBJ1-6,TRBV12-3/TRBV12-4,TGTGCCAGCAGTTTGGGGGCAGTGTATAATTCACCCCTCCACTTT,CASSLGAVYNSPLHF
few,TRBD2,TRBJ2-7,TRBV6-6,TGTGCCAGCAGCCCCTACCAGGGAGGGTACGAGCAGTACTTC,CASSPYQGGYEQYF
-,-,TRBJ1-2,TRBV6-6,TGTGCCAGCAGTTACTTGCCCTGCGACTATGGCTACACCTTC,CASSYLPCDYGYTF
-,-,TRBJ2-3,TRBV29-1,TGCAGCGTTGAAACACCCAGCGGGGACACAGATAAGCAGTATTTT,CSVETPSGDTDKQYF
-,-,TRBJ2-3,TRBV30,TGTGCCTGGAGTGGTCCTAACACAGATACGCAGTATTTT,CAWSGPNTDTQYF
-,-,TRBJ2-1,TRBV6-5,TGTGCAAGCACTTACTCGGTCTGGAATGAGCAGTTCTTC,CASTYSVWNEQFF
few,TRBD2,TRBJ2-1,TRBV4-2,TGTGCCAGTAGCCAACACCCTCATAGCGGGGGGACCTACAATGAGCGGTTCTTC,CASSQHPHSGGTYNERFF
many,-,TRBJ2-6,TRBV5-6,TGTGCCAGCAGCTTGGACGTTGCTGGGGCCAACGTCCTGACTTTC,CASSLDVAGANVLTF
-,-,TRBJ2-4,TRBV20-1,TGCAGTGCTATTATGAGCGCCGCCAAAAACGTTCAGTACTTC,CSAIMSAAKNVQYF
few,-,TRBJ2-7,TRBV29-1,TGCAGCGTTGTCGGAGGGTCTCACGAGCAGTACTTC,CSVVGGSHEQYF
once,-,TRBJ2-2,TRBV11-2,TGTGCCAGCAGTTTTATGGAGGCCGGGAATCTGTTTTTT,CASSFMEAGNLFF
many,-,TRBJ2-2,TRBV4-2,TGTGCCAGCAGCCAAGAGGATAATCCGACCGGGGAGCTGTTTTTT,CASSQEDNPTGELFF
-,TRBD2,TRBJ2-3,TRBV11-3,TGTGCCAGCAGCTTACTAGCGGGAGGGCCAGGAGGTACGCATTATTTT,CASSLLAGGPGGTHYF
-,-,TRBJ1-2,TRBV29-1,TGTAGCATTGAAAGGATGAACTATGGCTACACCTTC,CSIERMNYGYTF
few,-,TRBJ2-5,TRBV20-1,TGCAGTGGCTACCTAGGCGGGGGCTTTTCATACGAGACCCAGTACTTC,CSGYLGGGFSYETQYF
many,-,TRBJ2-7,TRBV6-2/TRBV6-3,TGTGCCAGCACCCTCGGGGGGACATACGAGCAGTACTTC,CASTLGGTYEQYF
few,-,TRBJ1-6,TRBV6-5,TGTGCCAGCAGTTGCGGGGTTCGGAATTCACCCCTCCACTTT,CASSCGVRNSPLHF
-,-,TRBJ2-5,TRBV5-4,TGTGCCAGCAGCTTGTCAGGGGCAATGACCCAATACTTC,CASSLSGAMTQYF
few,TRBD1,TRBJ1-2,TRBV19,TGTGCCAGTAGTACGGACAGGGGGCTCAATGGCTACACCTTC,CASSTDRGLNGYTF